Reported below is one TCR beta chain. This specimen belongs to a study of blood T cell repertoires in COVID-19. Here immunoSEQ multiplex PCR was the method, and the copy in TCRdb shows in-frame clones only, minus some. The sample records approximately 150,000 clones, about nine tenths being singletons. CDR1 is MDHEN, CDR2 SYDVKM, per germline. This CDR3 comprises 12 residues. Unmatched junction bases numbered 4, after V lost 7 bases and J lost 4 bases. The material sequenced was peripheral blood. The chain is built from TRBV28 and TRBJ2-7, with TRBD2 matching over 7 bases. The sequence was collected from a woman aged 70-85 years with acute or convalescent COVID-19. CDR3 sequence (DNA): TGTGCCAGCACGGCGGGAGCGTACGAGCAGTACTTC. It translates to CASTAGAYEQYF.